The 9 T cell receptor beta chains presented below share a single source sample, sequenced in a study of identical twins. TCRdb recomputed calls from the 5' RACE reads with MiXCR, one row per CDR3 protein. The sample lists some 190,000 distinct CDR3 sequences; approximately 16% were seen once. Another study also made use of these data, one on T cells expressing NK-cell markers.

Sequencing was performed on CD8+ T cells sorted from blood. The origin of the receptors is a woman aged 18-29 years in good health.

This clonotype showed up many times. The CDR3 sequence is CASSEASSYEQYF. The CDR3 DNA sequence: TGTGCCAGCAGTGAGGCTAGCAGCTACGAGCAGTACTTC. The chain is built from TRBV2 and TRBJ2-7; weak D call: TRBD2 (5 bases). The V and J ends lost 3 bases and 3 bases respectively, with 9 bases between them. Germline V gene lookup returns CDR1 SNHLY and CDR2 FYNNEI. This CDR3 is 13 amino acids long. The full variable domain, rest sourced from reference TRBV2 and TRBJ2-7, is EPEVTQTPSHQVTQMGQEVILRCVPISNHLYFYWYRQILGQKVEFLVSFYNNEISEKSEIFDDQFSVERPDGSNFTLKIRSTKLEDSAMYFCASSEASSYEQYFGPGTRLTVT.

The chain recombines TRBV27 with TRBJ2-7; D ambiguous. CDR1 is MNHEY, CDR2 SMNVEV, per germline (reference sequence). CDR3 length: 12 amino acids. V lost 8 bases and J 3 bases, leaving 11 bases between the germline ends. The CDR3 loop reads CASLSRHYEQYF. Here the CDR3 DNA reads TGTGCCAGCTTGTCTAGGCACTACGAGCAGTACTTC.

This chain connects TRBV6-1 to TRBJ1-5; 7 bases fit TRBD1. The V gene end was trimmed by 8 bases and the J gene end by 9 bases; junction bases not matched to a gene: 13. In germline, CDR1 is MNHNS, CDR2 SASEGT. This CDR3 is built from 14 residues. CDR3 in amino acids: CASSGTAAGGPQHF. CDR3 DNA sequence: TGTGCCAGCTCCGGGACAGCGGCGGGAGGGCCCCAGCATTTT.

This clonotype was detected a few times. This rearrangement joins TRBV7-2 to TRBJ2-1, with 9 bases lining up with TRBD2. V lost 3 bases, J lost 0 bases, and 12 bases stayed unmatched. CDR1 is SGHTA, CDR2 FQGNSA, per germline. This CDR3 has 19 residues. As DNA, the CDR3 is TGTGCCAGCAGCTTGTCGCTAGCGGGACAAAAGAGCTCCTACAATGAGCAGTTCTTC. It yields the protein CASSLSLAGQKSSYNEQFF.

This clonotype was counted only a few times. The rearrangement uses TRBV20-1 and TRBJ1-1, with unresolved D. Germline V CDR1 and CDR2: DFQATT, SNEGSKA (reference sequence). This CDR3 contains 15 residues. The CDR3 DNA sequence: TGCAGCCAATCCGAGCCTGGGGTCTTGAACACTGAAGCTTTCTTT. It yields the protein CSQSEPGVLNTEAFF.

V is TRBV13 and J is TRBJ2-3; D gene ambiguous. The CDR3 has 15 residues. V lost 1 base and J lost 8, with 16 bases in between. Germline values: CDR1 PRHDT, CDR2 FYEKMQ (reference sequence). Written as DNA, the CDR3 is TGTGCCAGCAGCTTAGTTGGCGTCGGTGAAGGTACGCAGTATTTT. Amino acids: CASSLVGVGEGTQYF. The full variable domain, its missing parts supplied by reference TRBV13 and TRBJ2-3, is AAGVIQSPRHLIKEKRETATLKCYPIPRHDTVYWYQQGPGQDPQFLISFYEKMQSDKGSIPDRFSAQQFSDYHSELNMSSLELGDSALYFCASSLVGVGEGTQYFGPGTRLTVL.

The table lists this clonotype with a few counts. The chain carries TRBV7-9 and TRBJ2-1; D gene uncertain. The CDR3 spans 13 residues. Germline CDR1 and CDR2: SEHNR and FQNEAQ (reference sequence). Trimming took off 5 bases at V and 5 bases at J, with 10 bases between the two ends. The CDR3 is CASSPSLDNEQFF. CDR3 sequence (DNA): TGTGCCAGCAGCCCTAGTTTGGACAATGAGCAGTTCTTC. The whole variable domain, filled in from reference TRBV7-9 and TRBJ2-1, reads DTGVSQNPRHKITKRGQNVTFRCDPISEHNRLYWYRQTLGQGPEFLTYFQNEAQLEKSRLLSDRFSAERPKGSFSTLEIQRTEQGDSAMYLCASSPSLDNEQFFGPGTRLTVL.

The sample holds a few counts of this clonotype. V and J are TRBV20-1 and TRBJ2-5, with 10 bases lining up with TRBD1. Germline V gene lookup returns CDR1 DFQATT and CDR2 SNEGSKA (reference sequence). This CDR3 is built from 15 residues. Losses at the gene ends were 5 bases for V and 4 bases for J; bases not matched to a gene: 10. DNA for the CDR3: TGCAGTGCTTACGACAGGGGGCTCGGGGGAGAGACCCAGTACTTC. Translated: CSAYDRGLGGETQYF.

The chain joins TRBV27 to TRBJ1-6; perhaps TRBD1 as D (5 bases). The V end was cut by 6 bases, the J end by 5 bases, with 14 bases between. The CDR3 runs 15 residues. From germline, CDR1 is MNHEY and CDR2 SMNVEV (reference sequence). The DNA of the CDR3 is TGTGCCAGCAGGAAGGGGCAGTTCGATAATTCACCCCTCCACTTT. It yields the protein CASRKGQFDNSPLHF.